This passage covers 19 T cell receptor beta chains from one sample sequenced in a study of OX40 agonist ivuxolimab in advanced cancers. Sequencing used immunoSEQ multiplex PCR; TCRdb keeps in-frame clones, though not all of them. The table shows approximately 77,000 clones, with 75% to 90% occurring only once. This material consisted of CD4+ or CD8+ T cells sorted from blood, taken in a trial of the OX40 agonist ivuxolimab. All receptors derive from an adult with an advanced solid tumor such as melanoma, head and neck, liver or kidney cancer.

V usage is TRBV14 and J usage is TRBJ2-4; a possible D gene is TRBD2 (5 bases). Trimming shortened V by 1 base and J by 8 bases, and 12 bases separated the two germline ends. This CDR3 spans 14 amino acids. The V gene's germline CDR1 is SGHDN and CDR2 FVKESK. CDR3 protein: CASSQARAGYIQYF. The CDR3 region has the DNA TGTGCCAGCAGCCAAGCGCGGGCCGGATACATTCAGTACTTC.

The V gene is TRBV6-6, the J gene TRBJ1-2; 7 positions match TRBD1. Germline CDR1 is MNHNY and CDR2 is SVGAGI (reference sequence). The V gene end was trimmed by 5 bases and the J gene end by 4 bases; junction bases not matched to a gene: 7. The CDR3 covers 14 residues. The CDR3 sequence: CASSQTGVGYGYTF. The CDR3 nucleotides are TGTGCCAGCAGTCAAACAGGGGTTGGCTATGGCTACACCTTC.

Of note for this clone: At one end, the junction sequence differs from germline, possibly due to a read error. The V gene is TRBV6-6, the J gene TRBJ1-2, with 12 bases identical to TRBD1. Germline assignment: CDR1 MNHNY and CDR2 SVGAGI (reference sequence). The CDR3 totals 14 residues. Written as DNA, the CDR3 is TGTGCCGGCAGTTACCCGGGACAGGGGGCAGGCTACACCTTC. Protein: CAGSYPGQGAGYTF.

The gene calls are TRBV7-9 and TRBJ2-1; the D is unclear. The CDR3 sequence is 13 residues long. Germline CDR1 is SEHNR and CDR2 is FQNEAQ (reference sequence). V was clipped by 2 bases and J by 7 bases, with 9 bases between them. The DNA of the CDR3 is TGTGCCAGCAGCTTAAGGGAAGGGAATGAGCAGTTCTTC. This codes for CASSLREGNEQFF.

The CDR3 nucleotides are TGTGCCAGCAGCGTAGGGGACACTGGCTCTGGGGCCAACGTCCTGACTTTC. It encodes CASSVGDTGSGANVLTF. J is TRBJ2-6 and V is TRBV9; tentatively, D is TRBD1 (6 bases). The CDR3 has 17 amino acids. CDR1 is SGDLS, CDR2 YYNGEE, per germline. V lost 0 bases and J 0 bases, leaving 10 bases between the germline ends.

The gene calls are TRBV5-4 and TRBJ2-3; TRBD2 aligns across 7 bases. With 0 bases clipped from V and 6 bases from J, the junction kept 1 base outside the gene matches. The CDR3 loop spans 13 amino acids. CDR1 is SGHNT and CDR2 is YYREEE in the germline V gene (reference sequence). As DNA, the CDR3 is TGTGCCAGCAGCTTGGGCGGGAGTGATACGCAGTATTTT. This gives the protein CASSLGGSDTQYF.

The rearrangement links TRBV5-5 to TRBJ2-5; the D call may be TRBD1 or TRBD2 (5 bases each). Trimming left V 4 bases short and J 5 bases short, with 18 bases between. This CDR3 is built from 15 residues. CDR1 and CDR2 (germline): SGHKS, YYEKEE (reference sequence). The CDR3 DNA reads as TGTGCCAGCAGCCGAAGTGGGGGATCGGGGGAGACCCAGTACTTC. It codes for CASSRSGGSGETQYF.

This sequence joins TRBV6-5 and TRBJ2-1; 12 bases align to TRBD2. Per germline, CDR1 MNHEY and CDR2 SVGAGI. J gave up 4 bases and V 6 bases, and 4 bases lay outside the gene matches. The CDR3 covers 15 residues. In DNA, the CDR3 is TGTGCCAGCAGCCTAGCGGGAGGGGTTTACAATGAGCAGTTCTTC. Encoded protein: CASSLAGGVYNEQFF.

CDR3 coding DNA: TGTGCCAGCAGCTTAAGGCAGGGAAGCAATCAGCCCCAGCATTTT. This gives the protein CASSLRQGSNQPQHF. V and J are TRBV7-2 and TRBJ1-5; possible D gene TRBD1, 5 bases. With 2 bases removed from V and 1 base from J, the gap between germline ends came to 9 bases. The germline CDR1 and CDR2 sequences are SGHTA and FQGNSA. The CDR3 spans 15 residues.

This chain joins TRBV11-2 and TRBJ1-1; weak D call: TRBD1 (5 bases). The germline V and J ends were trimmed by 4 bases and 3 bases, with 12 bases remaining between them. The CDR3 has 14 residues. Germline CDR1 reads SGHAT; CDR2 reads FQNNGV. The CDR3 DNA reads as TGTGCCAGCAGCTATCAAGAGGGGTACACTGAAGCTTTCTTT. It is translated as CASSYQEGYTEAFF. Full variable domain (rest looked up from reference TRBV11-2 and TRBJ1-1): EAGVAQSPRYKIIEKRQSVAFWCNPISGHATLYWYQQILGQGPKLLIQFQNNGVVDDSQLPKDRFSAERLKGVDSTLKIQPAKLEDSAVYLCASSYQEGYTEAFFGQGTRLTVV.

This chain uses TRBV5-1 with TRBJ2-1; D may be TRBD1 (5 bases). V lost 4 bases and J 0 bases, leaving 11 bases between the germline ends. The CDR3 consists of 15 residues. CDR1 and CDR2 (germline): SGHRS, YFSETQ. The DNA for the CDR3 is TGCGCCAGCAGCACGGACATCGGCTCCTACAATGAGCAGTTCTTC. It translates to CASSTDIGSYNEQFF.

This chain links TRBV5-6 with TRBJ1-2; possibly TRBD1 for D (5 bases). The germline CDR1 and CDR2 sequences are SGHDT and YYEEEE. There are 13 residues in the CDR3. The ends were cut back, 3 bases at V and 14 bases at J, with 20 bases in the middle. Here the CDR3 reads CASSSPPRDPFTF. CDR3 bases: TGTGCCAGCAGCTCCCCACCCAGGGACCCCTTTACCTTC.

The DNA of the CDR3 is TGTGCCAGCAGTGTGACGGGAATAAAGGGCTACGAGCAGTACTTC. Protein sequence: CASSVTGIKGYEQYF. This chain joins TRBV2 and TRBJ2-7; perhaps TRBD2 as D (5 bases). The CDR3 contains 15 residues. The ends were cut back, 4 bases at V and 3 bases at J, with 16 bases in the middle. Germline V gene sequence: CDR1 SNHLY, CDR2 FYNNEI.

This clone was seen once. This chain uses TRBV29-1 with TRBJ2-3, with 8 bases fitting TRBD1. V was pared by 4 bases and J by 0 bases, with 9 bases of the junction left unmatched. CDR1 SQVTM and CDR2 ANQGSEA come from the germline V gene. This CDR3 has 16 residues. CDR3 DNA sequence: TGCAGCGTTGCCGGGACAGGAGTCTCTAGCACAGATACGCAGTATTTT. This codes for CSVAGTGVSSTDTQYF.

The table lists this clone with a few counts. The genes are TRBV5-1 and TRBJ2-1, with 7 nucleotides matching TRBD1. V lost 4 bases to trimming and J lost 6 bases; unmatched junction nucleotides: 7. Germline-derived CDR1 and CDR2 are SGHRS and YFSETQ. This CDR3 region has 14 residues. CDR3 DNA sequence: TGCGCCAGCAGCATCGGGACAGCGAGCAATGAGCAGTTCTTC. Translating gives CASSIGTASNEQFF.

Comment on this clone: Other DNA sequences of this sample code for an identical CDR3. This rearrangement joins TRBV28 to TRBJ1-5; D ambiguous. Looked up from germline, CDR1 is MDHEN and CDR2 is SYDVKM. The CDR3 runs 11 residues. Trimming shortened V by 6 bases and J by 4 bases, and 4 bases separated the two germline ends. The CDR3 spells CASSLNQPQHF. CDR3 bases: TGTGCCAGCAGCCTTAATCAGCCCCAGCATTTT.

The count of this clone is one. The chain uses TRBV10-3 and TRBJ1-2, with D perhaps matching TRBD1 (5 bases). Germline V CDR1 and CDR2: ENHRY, SYGVKD. The CDR3 is made up of 14 amino acids. V dropped 4 bases and J dropped 2 bases, with 11 bases sitting between them. CDR3 coding DNA: TGTGCCATCAGTGGCAAGACAGCGAACTATGGCTACACCTTC. Protein product: CAISGKTANYGYTF.

The V call is TRBV19, the J call TRBJ1-6; D not certain. V shed 4 bases and J shed 7 bases, with 11 bases lying between them. CDR1 is LNHDA, CDR2 SQIVND, per germline (reference sequence). This CDR3 has 14 amino acids. The CDR3 region is CASSTRELNSPLHF. CDR3 nucleotides: TGTGCCAGTAGTACCCGAGAGTTGAATTCACCCCTCCACTTT.

The rearrangement uses TRBV5-4 and TRBJ2-7; possibly TRBD2 for D (7 bases). The CDR3 runs to 14 residues. Germline loops: CDR1 SGHNT, CDR2 YYREEE (reference sequence). The V end lost 4 bases, the J end lost 6 bases, and 17 bases lay between the germline ends. CDR3 in amino acids: CASSIEGGEGEQYF. The CDR3 nucleotides are TGTGCCAGCAGCATTGAGGGGGGGGAAGGCGAGCAGTACTTC.